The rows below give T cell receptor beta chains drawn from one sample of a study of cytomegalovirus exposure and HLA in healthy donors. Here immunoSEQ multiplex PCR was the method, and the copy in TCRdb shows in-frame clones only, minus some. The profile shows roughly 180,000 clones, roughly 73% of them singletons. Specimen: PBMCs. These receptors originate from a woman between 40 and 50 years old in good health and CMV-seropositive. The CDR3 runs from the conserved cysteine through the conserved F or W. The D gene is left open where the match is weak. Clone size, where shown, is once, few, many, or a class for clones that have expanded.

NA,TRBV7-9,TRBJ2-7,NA,CASSLVSGFPYEQYF,TGTGCCAGCAGCTTAGTTTCCGGGTTTCCCTACGAGCAGTACTTC
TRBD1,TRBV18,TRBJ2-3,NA,CASSPRDRVTDTQYF,TGTGCCAGCTCACCCCGGGACAGGGTTACAGATACGCAGTATTTT
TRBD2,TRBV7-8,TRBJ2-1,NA,CASRRLRASGNNEQFF,TGTGCCAGCAGAAGATTAAGGGCTAGCGGAAACAATGAGCAGTTCTTC
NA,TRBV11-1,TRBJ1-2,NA,CASSSDRLSYGYTF,TGTGCCAGCAGCTCGGACAGACTCAGCTATGGCTACACCTTC
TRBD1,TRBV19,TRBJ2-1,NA,CASSLGTGLGNEQFF,TGTGCCAGTAGTCTTGGGACAGGGCTCGGCAATGAGCAGTTCTTC
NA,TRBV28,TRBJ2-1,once,CASSRPGRGIAEQFF,TGTGCCAGCAGTAGGCCGGGCAGGGGCATCGCTGAGCAGTTCTTC
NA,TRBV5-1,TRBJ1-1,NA,CASSLGHRIQNTEAFF,TGCGCCAGCAGCTTGGGACACCGAATACAGAACACTGAAGCTTTCTTT
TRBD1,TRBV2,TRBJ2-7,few,CASSQNRGPYEQYF,TGTGCCAGCAGCCAAAACAGGGGCCCCTACGAGCAGTACTTC
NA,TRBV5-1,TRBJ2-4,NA,CASSSGGDRAKNIQYF,TGCGCCAGCAGCTCCGGGGGAGACAGAGCCAAAAACATTCAGTACTTC
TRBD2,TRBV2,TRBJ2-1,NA,CASRGTSGRRDEQFF,TGTGCCAGCAGGGGGACTAGCGGGAGAAGGGATGAGCAGTTCTTC
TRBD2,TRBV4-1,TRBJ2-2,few,CASSRVLSGSITGELFF,TGCGCCAGCAGCCGAGTCCTCAGCGGGAGTATCACCGGGGAGCTGTTTTTT
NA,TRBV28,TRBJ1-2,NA,CASSLQGYGYTF,TGTGCCAGCAGTTTACAGGGTTATGGCTACACCTTC
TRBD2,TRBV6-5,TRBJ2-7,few,CASKLAGGNYEQYF,TGTGCCAGCAAACTGGCGGGAGGTAACTACGAGCAGTACTTC
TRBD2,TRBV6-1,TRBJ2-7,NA,CASSPGGTRTYEQYF,TGTGCCAGCAGTCCGGGGGGGACAAGGACCTACGAGCAGTACTTC
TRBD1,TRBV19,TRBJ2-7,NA,CASSTRDRGRPYEQYF,TGTGCCAGTAGTACCAGGGACAGGGGGCGCCCCTACGAGCAGTACTTC
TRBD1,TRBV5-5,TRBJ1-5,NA,CASSLHPDRVVNQPQHF,TGTGCCAGCAGCTTGCATCCGGACAGGGTGGTCAATCAGCCCCAGCATTTT
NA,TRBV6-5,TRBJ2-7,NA,CASSSLSSGTSYEQYF,TGTGCCAGCAGTTCCCTAAGTAGCGGTACCTCCTACGAGCAGTACTTC
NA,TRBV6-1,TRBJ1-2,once,CASSPSRGNYGYTF,TGTGCCAGCAGTCCCAGTAGGGGCAACTATGGCTACACCTTC
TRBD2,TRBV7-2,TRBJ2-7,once,CASSPQLAGAKYEQYF,TGTGCCAGCAGCCCCCAACTAGCGGGAGCTAAGTACGAGCAGTACTTC
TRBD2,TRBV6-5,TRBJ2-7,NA,CASTFGVAGLYEQYF,TGTGCCAGCACCTTCGGGGTAGCGGGCCTCTACGAGCAGTACTTC
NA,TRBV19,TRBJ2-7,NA,CASGGPGYEQYF,TGTGCCAGCGGAGGGCCCGGCTACGAGCAGTACTTC
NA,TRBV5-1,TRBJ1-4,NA,CASSSPGELDEKLFF,TGCGCCAGCAGCTCCCCTGGGGAGCTTGATGAAAAACTGTTTTTT
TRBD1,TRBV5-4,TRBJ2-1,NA,CAGNRGQGNEQFF,TGTGCCGGGAACAGGGGGCAGGGGAATGAGCAGTTCTTC
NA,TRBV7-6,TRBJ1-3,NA,CASSLALSGSGNTIYF,TGTGCCAGCAGCTTAGCGCTTTCCGGCTCTGGAAACACCATATATTTT
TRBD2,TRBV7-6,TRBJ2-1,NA,CASSVEGLANNEQFF,TGTGCCAGCAGCGTAGAGGGACTAGCAAACAATGAGCAGTTCTTC
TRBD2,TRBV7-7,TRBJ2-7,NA,CASSLEMGGAYEQYF,TGTGCTAGCAGCTTAGAGATGGGGGGGGCCTACGAGCAGTACTTC
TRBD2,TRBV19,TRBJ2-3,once,CASSSFSGSSTDTQYF,TGTGCCAGTAGTAGTTTTAGCGGGTCTAGCACAGATACGCAGTATTTT
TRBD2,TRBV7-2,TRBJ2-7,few,CASGTSGLTQYF,TGTGCCAGCGGGACTAGCGGGTTAACGCAGTACTTC
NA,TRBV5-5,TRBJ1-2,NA,CASSLTDRTALGYTF,TGTGCCAGCAGCTTAACAGACAGGACAGCTCTGGGCTACACCTTC
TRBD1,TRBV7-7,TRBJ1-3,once,CASSLGTGNTIYF,TGTGCTAGCAGCTTAGGGACAGGGAATACCATATATTTT
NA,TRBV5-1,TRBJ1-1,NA,CASSLTAGTEAFF,TGCGCCAGCAGCTTGACTGCGGGCACTGAAGCTTTCTTT
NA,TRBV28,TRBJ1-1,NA,CASIEGRNTEAFF,TGTGCCAGCATCGAGGGTAGGAACACTGAAGCTTTCTTT
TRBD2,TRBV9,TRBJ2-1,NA,CASSVVGGGSYNEQFF,TGTGCCAGCAGCGTAGTAGGCGGGGGGTCCTACAATGAGCAGTTCTTC
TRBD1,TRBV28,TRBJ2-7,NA,CASSLGTGSEQYF,TGTGCCAGCAGTCTCGGGACAGGGAGTGAGCAGTACTTC
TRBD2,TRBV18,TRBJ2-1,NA,CASSRTSGGLIGNEQFF,TGTGCCAGCTCGCGGACTAGCGGGGGGCTGATTGGAAATGAGCAGTTCTTC
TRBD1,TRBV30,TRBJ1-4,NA,CAWTPDRGSTNEKLFF,TGTGCCTGGACCCCCGACAGGGGCTCAACTAATGAAAAACTGTTTTTT
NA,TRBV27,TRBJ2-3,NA,CASSLNRVTDTQYF,TGTGCCAGCAGTTTAAACAGGGTCACAGATACGCAGTATTTT
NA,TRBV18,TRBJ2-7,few,CASSPLQGRSYEQYF,TGTGCCAGCTCACCACTTCAGGGGCGCTCCTACGAGCAGTACTTC
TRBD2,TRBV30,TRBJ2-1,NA,CAWRHRLGPGGNEQFF,TGTGCCTGGAGGCACAGACTCGGTCCGGGAGGGAATGAGCAGTTCTTC
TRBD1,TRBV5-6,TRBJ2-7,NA,CASSYGTAEKYF,TGTGCCAGCAGCTATGGGACAGCCGAAAAGTACTTC
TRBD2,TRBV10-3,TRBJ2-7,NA,CAIGLAGAEWNGEQYF,TGTGCCATCGGGCTAGCGGGAGCCGAGTGGAATGGCGAGCAGTACTTC
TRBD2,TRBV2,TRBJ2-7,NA,CASRERDRSYEQYF,TGTGCCAGCAGGGAGCGGGACCGCTCCTACGAGCAGTACTTC
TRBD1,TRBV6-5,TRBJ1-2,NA,CASRTPGQVYGYTF,TGTGCCAGCAGAACCCCCGGACAGGTCTATGGCTACACCTTC
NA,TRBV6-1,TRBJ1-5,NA,CASRYQVNSNQPQHF,TGTGCCAGCAGATACCAGGTAAATAGCAATCAGCCCCAGCATTTT
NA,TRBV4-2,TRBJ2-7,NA,CASSQDTPRDLSYEQYF,TGTGCCAGCAGCCAAGATACCCCCAGGGACTTATCCTACGAGCAGTACTTC
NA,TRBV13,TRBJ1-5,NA,CASSIGESNQPQHF,TGTGCCAGCAGCATAGGGGAGAGCAATCAGCCCCAGCATTTT
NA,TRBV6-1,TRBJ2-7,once,CASSASYEQYF,TGTGCCAGCAGTGCTAGCTACGAGCAGTACTTC
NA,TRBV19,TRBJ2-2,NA,CASSWGSGELFF,TGTGCCAGTAGTTGGGGCTCCGGGGAGCTGTTTTTT